Listed below are T cell receptor beta chains from one sample, sequenced in a study of CD8+ T cells in alopecia areata. Here immunoSEQ multiplex PCR was the method, and the copy in TCRdb shows in-frame clones only, minus some. The sample carries 85,000 to 110,000 clones, approximately 58% recorded once. The sequenced material came from CD4+ T cells sorted from blood. The receptor set was obtained from a human donor in good health. Both conserved end residues are part of each CDR3. D genes are given only for firm matches. Clone size appears in some rows only: once, few, many, or a class for an expanded clone.

D	J	V	size	CDR3	DNA
.	TRBJ2-7	TRBV29-1	.	CSASEGATYEQYF	TGCAGCGCCTCAGAAGGGGCAACCTACGAGCAGTACTTC
TRBD2	TRBJ2-5	TRBV2	.	CASRGGKETQYF	TGTGCCAGCCGGGGAGGGAAAGAGACCCAGTACTTC
.	TRBJ2-1	TRBV6-5	few	CASSYSGVGKGNEQFF	TGTGCCAGCAGTTACTCAGGGGTAGGGAAGGGAAATGAGCAGTTCTTC
.	TRBJ2-3	TRBV28	few	CASGERQATDTQYF	TGTGCCAGCGGCGAGAGACAGGCCACAGATACGCAGTATTTT
.	TRBJ1-4	TRBV27	.	CASSLGVATNEKLFF	TGTGCCAGCAGTTTAGGGGTTGCAACTAATGAAAAACTGTTTTTT
TRBD1	TRBJ1-2	TRBV6-1	few	CASPGQNYGYTF	TGTGCCAGCCCGGGACAGAACTATGGCTACACCTTC
TRBD2	TRBJ2-5	TRBV29-1	.	CSVEPTSGETQYF	TGCAGCGTTGAACCAACTAGCGGGGAGACCCAGTACTTC
TRBD2	TRBJ2-1	TRBV2	once	CASTASSGGQGFF	TGTGCCAGCACCGCGTCTAGCGGAGGCCAAGGGTTCTTC
.	TRBJ2-5	TRBV5-1	.	CASSLGLGMETQYF	TGCGCCAGCAGCTTGGGACTAGGAATGGAGACCCAGTACTTC
.	TRBJ2-1	TRBV2	few	CASSELRHYNEQFF	TGTGCCAGCAGTGAATTGCGCCACTACAATGAGCAGTTCTTC
.	TRBJ2-5	TRBV7-9	.	CAGGNQETQYF	TGTGCCGGGGGGAACCAAGAGACCCAGTACTTC
TRBD2	TRBJ2-2	TRBV2	.	CASRLAGRDTGELFF	TGTGCCAGCAGGCTAGCAGGGAGGGACACCGGGGAGCTGTTTTTT
.	TRBJ2-1	TRBV7-2	once	CASSLNTVSYNEQFF	TGTGCCAGCAGCTTAAACACAGTCTCCTACAATGAGCAGTTCTTC
.	TRBJ2-1	TRBV29-1	.	CTSGGENEQFF	TGCACCTCTGGGGGCGAGAATGAGCAGTTCTTC
.	TRBJ1-6	TRBV7-9	.	CASSLYGRGDNSPLHF	TGTGCCAGCAGCTTATACGGGAGGGGAGACAATTCACCCCTCCACTTT
.	TRBJ2-1	TRBV5-1	.	CASSLGPAIYNEQFF	TGCGCCAGCAGCTTGGGGCCCGCTATCTACAATGAGCAGTTCTTC
.	TRBJ2-1	TRBV7-3	.	CASSFLVSSYNEQFF	TGTGCCAGCAGCTTCCTGGTCAGCTCCTACAATGAGCAGTTCTTC
.	TRBJ2-7	TRBV7-2	.	CASSRQLPEQYF	TGTGCCAGCAGCCGACAGTTGCCGGAGCAGTACTTC
TRBD2	TRBJ2-3	TRBV29-1	.	CSVGHLAGQGTDTQYF	TGCAGCGTTGGCCATCTAGCGGGGCAAGGCACAGATACGCAGTATTTT
TRBD1	TRBJ1-1	TRBV30	.	CAWSVQGWAEAFF	TGTGCCTGGAGTGTACAGGGGTGGGCTGAAGCTTTCTTT
TRBD2	TRBJ2-3	TRBV27	.	CASRPRTVGSAGGRTDTQYF	TGTGCCAGCAGACCCAGGACAGTCGGGTCGGCGGGGGGGCGTACAGATACGCAGTATTTT
.	TRBJ2-5	TRBV7-8	few	CASSLGSPWAETQYF	TGTGCCAGCAGCCTCGGATCACCTTGGGCGGAGACCCAGTACTTC
TRBD2	TRBJ2-7	TRBV4-1	.	CASSQVTGGREQYF	TGCGCCAGCAGCCAAGTGACGGGGGGGCGGGAGCAGTACTTC
.	TRBJ2-5	TRBV7-2	.	CASSLDLGVWETQYF	TGTGCCAGCAGCTTAGATTTGGGGGTTTGGGAGACCCAGTACTTC
.	TRBJ2-7	TRBV9	.	CASSVSPTRSYEQYF	TGTGCCAGCAGCGTAAGCCCGACACGCTCCTACGAGCAGTACTTC
TRBD1	TRBJ2-7	TRBV27	few	CASSPGQDRTHYEQYF	TGTGCCAGCAGTCCCGGACAGGACCGAACCCACTACGAGCAGTACTTC
TRBD1	TRBJ2-2	TRBV30	.	CAWIGTGWTGELFF	TGTGCCTGGATCGGGACAGGCTGGACCGGGGAGCTGTTTTTT
.	TRBJ2-1	TRBV14	few	CASSQDMGLSSYNEQFF	TGTGCCAGCAGCCAAGATATGGGCCTGAGCTCCTACAATGAGCAGTTCTTC
.	TRBJ1-2	TRBV29-1	.	CSVEESGYGYTF	TGCAGCGTTGAAGAGTCGGGTTATGGCTACACCTTC
TRBD1	TRBJ1-6	TRBV19	.	CASSPGDRGGHSPLHF	TGTGCCAGTAGTCCAGGGGACAGGGGGGGGCATTCACCCCTCCACTTT
.	TRBJ2-7	TRBV29-1	few	CSVPGASSYEQYF	TGCAGCGTCCCCGGGGCTAGCTCCTACGAGCAGTACTTC
TRBD2	TRBJ2-1	TRBV7-2	few	CASSSSSGGFSYNEQFF	TGTGCCAGCAGCTCCTCTAGCGGGGGTTTCTCCTACAATGAGCAGTTCTTC
TRBD1	TRBJ1-2	TRBV30	.	CAWSPDRGRNYGYTF	TGTGCCTGGAGTCCAGACAGGGGGCGCAACTATGGCTACACCTTC
TRBD1	TRBJ2-5	TRBV30	.	CAWSRDSQETQYF	TGTGCCTGGAGTCGGGACAGCCAAGAGACCCAGTACTTC
.	TRBJ2-5	TRBV18	.	CASSQAEGETQYF	TGTGCCAGCTCACAGGCCGAAGGGGAGACCCAGTACTTC
.	TRBJ1-5	TRBV4-1	.	CASSQEGGYSNQPQHF	TGCGCCAGCAGCCAAGAGGGGGGGTATAGCAATCAGCCCCAGCATTTT
.	TRBJ2-3	TRBV6-6	few	CASSYHIGGTDTQYF	TGTGCCAGCAGTTACCACATTGGGGGCACAGATACGCAGTATTTT
.	TRBJ1-5	TRBV27	.	CASSFYSNQPQHF	TGTGCCAGCAGTTTTTACAGTAATCAGCCCCAGCATTTT
.	TRBJ1-6	TRBV9	.	CASSVGGVSYNSPLHF	TGTGCCAGCAGCGTTGGAGGGGTCTCCTATAATTCACCCCTCCACTTT
.	TRBJ2-1	TRBV28	.	CASGAVGGVKGGNEQFF	TGTGCCAGTGGTGCGGTAGGAGGGGTGAAAGGGGGAAATGAGCAGTTCTTC
.	TRBJ2-5	TRBV29-1	few	CSVGETQYF	TGCAGCGTCGGAGAGACCCAGTACTTC
TRBD1	TRBJ2-7	TRBV2	few	CASSEFSRRDSYEQYF	TGTGCCAGCAGTGAATTCTCGCGTCGGGACAGCTACGAGCAGTACTTC
.	TRBJ1-5	TRBV4-2	.	CASSQDWGGNQPQHF	TGTGCCAGCAGCCAAGATTGGGGAGGCAATCAGCCCCAGCATTTT
TRBD2	TRBJ2-7	TRBV30	.	CAWSGDSGGPYSYEQYF	TGTGCCTGGAGTGGGGATAGCGGGGGCCCATACTCGTACGAGCAGTACTTC
.	TRBJ2-5	TRBV7-9	.	CASSPMLREETQYF	TGTGCCAGCAGCCCCATGCTGCGTGAAGAGACCCAGTACTTC
TRBD1	TRBJ1-2	TRBV2	.	CASRADPNRGGYTF	TGTGCCAGCAGGGCGGATCCAAACAGGGGGGGCTACACCTTC
TRBD2	TRBJ2-1	TRBV18	.	CASSPREASGNEQFF	TGTGCCAGCTCACCAAGGGAGGCTAGCGGAAATGAGCAGTTCTTC
TRBD1	TRBJ2-7	TRBV29-1	.	CSVEVGGTGGSYEQYF	TGCAGCGTTGAAGTCGGTGGGACAGGGGGCTCCTACGAGCAGTACTTC
TRBD1	TRBJ2-1	TRBV7-3	once	CASSPGQGALEQFF	TGTGCCAGCAGCCCGGGACAGGGGGCACTCGAGCAGTTCTTC
.	TRBJ1-1	TRBV18	.	CASSPSVMGGLGTEAFF	TGTGCCAGCTCACCAAGTGTGATGGGGGGGCTCGGCACTGAAGCTTTCTTT